Below, 10 T cell receptor beta chains from the same sample are listed, as sequenced in a study of blood T cell repertoires in COVID-19. The data were produced by immunoSEQ multiplex PCR, yet TCRdb's version contains in-frame clones alone and is incomplete. The table shows around 700,000 clones, with about 90% occurring only once. Sequenced material: peripheral blood. The receptors stem from a woman between 18 and 30 years old with acute or convalescent COVID-19.

The chain is built from TRBV7-9 and TRBJ2-7, with 9 bases fitting TRBD1. This CDR3 comprises 16 residues. CDR1 and CDR2 (germline): SEHNR, FQNEAQ (reference sequence). Germline trimming cut 5 bases from V and 3 bases from J; bases unmatched to any gene: 11. CDR3: CASSRGTGRFSYEQYF. DNA of the CDR3: TGTGCCAGCAGCCGTGGGACAGGGCGTTTCAGCTACGAGCAGTACTTC.

The chain links TRBV30 to TRBJ1-1, with D tentatively TRBD1 (5 bases). The CDR3 consists of 13 residues. Germline assignment: CDR1 GTSNPN and CDR2 SVGIG (reference sequence). Trimming removed 3 bases at V and 1 base at J, with 9 bases between. CDR3 DNA: TGTGCCTGGAGGGTGACAGAGAACACTGAAGCTTTCTTT. Protein: CAWRVTENTEAFF. The entire variable domain, with the rest obtained from reference TRBV30 and TRBJ1-1, is as follows: SQTIHQWPATLVQPVGSPLSLECTVEGTSNPNLYWYRQAAGRGLQLLFYSVGIGQISSEVPQNLSASRPQDRQFILSSKKLLLSDSGFYLCAWRVTENTEAFFGQGTRLTVV.

The count of this clone is one. The chain recombines TRBV6-5 with TRBJ1-2; no reliable D call. V was clipped by 5 bases and J by 4 bases, with 14 bases between them. Germline-derived CDR1 and CDR2 are MNHEY and SVGAGI. This CDR3 has 14 residues. CDR3 amino acids: CASSTGLGGYGYTF. The CDR3 bases are TGTGCCAGCAGTACCGGACTGGGTGGCTATGGCTACACCTTC.

The V gene is TRBV10-3, the J gene TRBJ2-1, with 8 bases fitting TRBD2. CDR1 and CDR2 (germline): ENHRY, SYGVKD. V was pared by 9 bases and J by 2 bases, with 6 bases of the junction left unmatched. This CDR3 comprises 14 residues. The CDR3 reads CAILAGYPYNEQFF. In DNA, the CDR3 is TGTGCCATTTTAGCGGGGTACCCCTACAATGAGCAGTTCTTC.

This chain joins TRBV5-1 and TRBJ1-2; no clear D. CDR1 is SGHRS and CDR2 is YFSETQ in the germline V gene. The ends were cut back, 5 bases at V and 8 bases at J, with 19 bases in the middle. This CDR3 comprises 14 residues. CDR3 protein: CASRLTVSRGGYTF. CDR3 nucleotides: TGCGCCAGCAGGTTGACTGTGTCCAGAGGAGGCTACACCTTC. The variable domain in full, with the rest retrieved from reference TRBV5-1 and TRBJ1-2, is KAGVTQTPRYLIKTRGQQVTLSCSPISGHRSVSWYQQTPGQGLQFLFEYFSETQRNKGNFPGRFSGRQFSNSRSEMNVSTLELGDSALYLCASRLTVSRGGYTFGSGTRLTVV.

This rearrangement joins TRBV5-4 to TRBJ1-1; TRBD1 aligns across 7 bases. Trimming at V came to 3 bases and at J to 11 bases, leaving 7 bases not matched to a gene. This CDR3 has 12 residues. Germline assignment: CDR1 SGHNT and CDR2 YYREEE (reference sequence). The DNA of the CDR3 is TGTGCCAGCAGCTCATGGACAGGTTCGGCTTTCTTT. The encoded protein is CASSSWTGSAFF.

The J gene is TRBJ1-2, the V gene TRBV7-9, with 7 bases fitting TRBD1. The CDR3 consists of 16 residues. Germline trimming cut 5 bases from V and 3 bases from J; bases unmatched to any gene: 12. Per the germline V gene, CDR1 is SEHNR and CDR2 is FQNEAQ (reference sequence). CDR3 DNA: TGTGCCAGCAGCCCCTCGACAGGGAAGGGGTACTATGGCTACACCTTC. This encodes CASSPSTGKGYYGYTF.

The chain recombines TRBV11-2 with TRBJ2-7, with 7 bases aligning to TRBD2. V lost 1 base to trimming and J lost 1 base; unmatched junction nucleotides: 7. The CDR3 loop spans 16 amino acids. From germline, CDR1 is SGHAT and CDR2 FQNNGV. DNA of the CDR3: TGTGCCAGCAGCTTAGTTTCGGGGGGAGGGTCCTACGAGCAGTACTTC. Its translation: CASSLVSGGGSYEQYF.

This clone has more than one count but fewer than ten. This chain uses TRBV5-1 with TRBJ1-5; no definite D call. The germline gives CDR1 SGHRS, CDR2 YFSETQ. The V and J ends lost 0 bases and 2 bases respectively, with 9 bases between them. The CDR3 totals 15 residues. Here the CDR3 DNA reads TGCGCCAGCAGCTTGGGGCCCGGGGGCAATCAGCCCCAGCATTTT. It is translated as CASSLGPGGNQPQHF. The full variable domain, its missing parts supplied by reference TRBV5-1 and TRBJ1-5, is KAGVTQTPRYLIKTRGQQVTLSCSPISGHRSVSWYQQTPGQGLQFLFEYFSETQRNKGNFPGRFSGRQFSNSRSEMNVSTLELGDSALYLCASSLGPGGNQPQHFGDGTRLSIL.

The V and J genes are TRBV24-1 and TRBJ2-7, with 9 bases that match TRBD2. Germline-derived CDR1 and CDR2 are KGHDR and SFDVKD. J lost 2 bases, V lost 5 bases, and 6 bases had no gene match. This CDR3 has 15 amino acids. CDR3 loop: CATSVNSGGPYEQYF. CDR3 DNA sequence: TGTGCCACCAGTGTAAATAGCGGGGGTCCCTACGAGCAGTACTTC.